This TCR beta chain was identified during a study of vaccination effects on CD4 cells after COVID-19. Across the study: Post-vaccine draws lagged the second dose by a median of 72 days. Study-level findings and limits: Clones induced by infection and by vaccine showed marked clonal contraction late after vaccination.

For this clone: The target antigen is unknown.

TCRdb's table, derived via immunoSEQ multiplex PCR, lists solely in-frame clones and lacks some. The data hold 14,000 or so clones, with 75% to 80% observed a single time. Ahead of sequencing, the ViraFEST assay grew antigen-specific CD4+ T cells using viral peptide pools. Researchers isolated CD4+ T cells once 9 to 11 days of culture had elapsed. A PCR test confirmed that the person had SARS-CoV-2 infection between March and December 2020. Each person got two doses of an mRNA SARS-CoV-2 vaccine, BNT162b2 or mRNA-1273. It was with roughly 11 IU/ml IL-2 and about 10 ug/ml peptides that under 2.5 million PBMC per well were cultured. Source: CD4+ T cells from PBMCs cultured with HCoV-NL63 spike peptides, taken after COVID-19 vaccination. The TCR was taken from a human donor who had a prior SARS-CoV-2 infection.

In DNA, the CDR3 is TGTGCCAGCAGTTATAGCGGGAGTATCGGGCAGTACTTC. Residues: CASSYSGSIGQYF. The chain employs TRBV12-3 or TRBV12-4 and TRBJ2-7; 9 bases map to TRBD2. V shed 4 bases and J 9 bases; nucleotides not matched to a gene: 7. This CDR3 spans 13 amino acids.